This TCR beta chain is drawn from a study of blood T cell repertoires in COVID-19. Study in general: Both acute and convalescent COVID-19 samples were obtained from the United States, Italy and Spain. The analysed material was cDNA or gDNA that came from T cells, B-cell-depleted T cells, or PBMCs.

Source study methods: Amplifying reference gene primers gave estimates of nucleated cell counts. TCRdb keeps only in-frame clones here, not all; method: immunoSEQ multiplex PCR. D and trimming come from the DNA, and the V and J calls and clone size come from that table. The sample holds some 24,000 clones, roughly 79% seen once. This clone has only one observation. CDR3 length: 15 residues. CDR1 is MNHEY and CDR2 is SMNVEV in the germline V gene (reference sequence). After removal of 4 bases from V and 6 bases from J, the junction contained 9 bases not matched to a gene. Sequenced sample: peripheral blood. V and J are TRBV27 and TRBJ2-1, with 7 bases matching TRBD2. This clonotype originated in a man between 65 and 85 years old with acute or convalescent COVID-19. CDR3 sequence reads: CASSSSGRAPNEQFF. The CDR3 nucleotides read TGTGCCAGCAGTTCATCGGGGAGGGCCCCCAATGAGCAGTTCTTC.